Below, 8 T cell receptor beta chains from the same sample are listed, as sequenced in a study of blood T cell repertoires in COVID-19. Profiled with immunoSEQ multiplex PCR; TCRdb holds only in-frame clones, not every one. This sample has 40,000 to 50,000 clones, with 75% to 90% found just once. The sample consisted of peripheral blood. The receptors shown here come from a human donor in a cohort sampled during active COVID-19.

As DNA, the CDR3 is TGTGCCAGCAGCTTAGTTGCCTCGGGCGAGCAGTACTTC. Its translation: CASSLVASGEQYF. The chain couples TRBV7-9 to TRBJ2-7; D call uncertain. The germline CDR1 and CDR2 sequences are SEHNR and FQNEAQ (reference sequence). Deletions cut 1 base from V and 6 bases from J, with 10 bases between. This CDR3 is 13 amino acids long. Looking up the rest from reference TRBV7-9 and TRBJ2-7 gives the full variable domain: DTGVSQNPRHKITKRGQNVTFRCDPISEHNRLYWYRQTLGQGPEFLTYFQNEAQLEKSRLLSDRFSAERPKGSFSTLEIQRTEQGDSAMYLCASSLVASGEQYFGPGTRLTVT.

The rearrangement joins TRBV3-1 (or the pseudogene TRBV3-2) to TRBJ2-1; possible D gene TRBD2, 6 bases. The CDR3 is 16 amino acids. Germline assignment: CDR1 LGHDT and CDR2 YNNKEL (reference sequence). Trimming took 0 bases from V and 4 from J, leaving 13 bases between them. CDR3 region: CASSQDTGVGYNEQFF. CDR3 sequence (DNA): TGTGCCAGCAGCCAAGATACGGGAGTAGGGTACAATGAGCAGTTCTTC.

This clone appeared a single time. This chain joins TRBV4-1 and TRBJ2-5; 7 bases align to TRBD1. The V and J ends lost 0 bases and 0 bases, in that order; junction bases with no gene match: 7. CDR3 size: 17 residues. Germline CDR1 and CDR2: MGHRA and YSYEKL. CDR3 nucleotide sequence: TGCGCCAGCAGCCAAGAATGGGACAGCAAGTACCAAGAGACCCAGTACTTC. Translating it yields CASSQEWDSKYQETQYF.

This chain uses TRBV27 with TRBJ1-5; D unresolved. CDR3 size: 15 residues. CDR1 and CDR2 (germline): MNHEY, SMNVEV (reference sequence). V was shortened by 1 base and J by 3 bases, with 10 bases between the two germline ends. The CDR3, as DNA: TGTGCCAGCAGTTTATTTGCGGGGAACAATCAGCCCCAGCATTTT. Translation: CASSLFAGNNQPQHF.

The rearrangement joins TRBV3-1 (or the pseudogene TRBV3-2) to TRBJ2-4; 11 nucleotides line up with TRBD1. The germline V gene has CDR1 LGHDT and CDR2 YNNKEL (reference sequence). The CDR3 covers 15 residues. V dropped 4 bases and J dropped 14; count of bases not matched to a gene: 13. The chain's CDR3 is CASSLSGTGGHLKYF. The CDR3 DNA follows: TGTGCCAGCAGCCTCTCCGGGACAGGGGGACACTTAAAGTACTTC.

The V gene is TRBV28, the J gene TRBJ1-2; 8 bases match TRBD1. After removal of 4 bases from V and 8 bases from J, the junction contained 3 bases not matched to a gene. This CDR3 contains 12 residues. Germline-derived CDR1 and CDR2 are MDHEN and SYDVKM. The CDR3, as DNA: TGTGCCAGCAGTTCGACAGGGGCCGGCTACACCTTC. This gives the protein CASSSTGAGYTF.

DNA for the CDR3: TGTGCCAGCAGTCCCTATTTAGGACAGGCGAACACTGAAGCTTTCTTT. This codes for CASSPYLGQANTEAFF. The genes are TRBV28 and TRBJ1-1; TRBD1 matches at 7 bases. The ends lost 5 bases at V and 1 base at J; junction bases unmatched: 10. CDR1 MDHEN and CDR2 SYDVKM come from the germline V gene. This CDR3 region has 16 residues.

The chain carries TRBV18 and TRBJ2-1; 8 bases align to TRBD2. The CDR3 totals 15 residues. J gave up 10 bases and V 2 bases, and 10 bases lay outside the gene matches. Germline V lookup: CDR1 KGHSH, CDR2 LQKENI. Here the CDR3 reads CASSPTIAGSSEQFF. DNA for the CDR3: TGTGCCAGCTCACCAACAATAGCGGGGTCCAGCGAGCAGTTCTTC.